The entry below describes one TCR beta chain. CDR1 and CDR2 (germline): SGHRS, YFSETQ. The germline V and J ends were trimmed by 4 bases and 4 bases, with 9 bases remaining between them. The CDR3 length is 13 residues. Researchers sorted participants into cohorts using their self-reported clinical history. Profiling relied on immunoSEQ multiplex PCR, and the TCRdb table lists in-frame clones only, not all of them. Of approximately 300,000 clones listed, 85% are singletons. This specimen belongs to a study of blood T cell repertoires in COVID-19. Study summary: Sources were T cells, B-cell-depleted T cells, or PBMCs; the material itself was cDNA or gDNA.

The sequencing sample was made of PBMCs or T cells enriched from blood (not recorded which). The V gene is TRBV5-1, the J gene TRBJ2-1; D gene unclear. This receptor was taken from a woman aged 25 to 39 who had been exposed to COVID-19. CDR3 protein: CASSPVPYNEQFF. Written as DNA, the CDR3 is TGCGCCAGCAGCCCGGTCCCTTACAATGAGCAGTTCTTC.